This TCR beta chain was obtained from a study of shared clonotypes between healthy human individuals. At the level of the study: Each donor's CD8 memory used one plate, CD8 naive two, each CD4 subset three.

CDR3 length: 17 amino acids. Trimming shortened V by 5 bases and J by 1 base, and 15 bases separated the two germline ends. The germline V gene encodes CDR1 MDHEN and CDR2 SYDVKM. As for this clone: Its antigen is undetermined.

Regarding the study as a whole: Only blood was sampled, and tissue TCR repertoires likely differ from blood ones. Rarefaction exposed incomplete sorted-subset sequencing despite large depth.

Assay: immunoSEQ multiplex PCR; the TCRdb copy retains only in-frame clones and omits some. Of over a million clones listed, 70% to 80% are singletons. The TCR sequence derives from a young man in good health. Some clones in this sample may be carry-over from other donors' samples. The rearrangement links TRBV28 to TRBJ2-6; no clear D. The sequenced sample consisted of memory CD4+ T cells from PBMCs. Subset of the sample: CD45RA-negative fraction. CDR3 nucleotide sequence: TGTGCCAGCAGTCCCGGAGTGTTAATTTCTGGGGCCAACGTCCTGACTTTC. Translation gives CASSPGVLISGANVLTF.